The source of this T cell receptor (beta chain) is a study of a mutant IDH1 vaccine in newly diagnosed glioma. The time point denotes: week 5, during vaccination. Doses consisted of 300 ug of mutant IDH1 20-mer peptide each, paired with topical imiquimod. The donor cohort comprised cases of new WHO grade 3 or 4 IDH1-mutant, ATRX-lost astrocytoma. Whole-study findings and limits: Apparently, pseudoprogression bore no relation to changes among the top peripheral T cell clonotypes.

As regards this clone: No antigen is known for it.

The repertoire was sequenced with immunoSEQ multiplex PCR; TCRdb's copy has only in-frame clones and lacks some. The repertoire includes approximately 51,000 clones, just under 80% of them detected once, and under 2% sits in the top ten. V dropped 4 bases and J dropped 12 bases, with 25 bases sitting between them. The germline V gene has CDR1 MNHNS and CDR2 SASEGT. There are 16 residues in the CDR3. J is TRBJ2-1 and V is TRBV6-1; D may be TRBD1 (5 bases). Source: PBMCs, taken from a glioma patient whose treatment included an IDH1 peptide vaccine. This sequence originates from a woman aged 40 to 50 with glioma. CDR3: CASSGLKRTLSQGQFF. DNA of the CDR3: TGTGCCAGCAGTGGATTGAAACGGACCCTCTCCCAGGGGCAGTTCTTC.